These 3 T cell receptor beta chains came from one sample sequenced in a study of blood T cell repertoires in COVID-19. The repertoire was sequenced with immunoSEQ multiplex PCR; TCRdb's copy has only in-frame clones and lacks some. The data contain hundreds of thousands of clones, more than 70% of them singletons. Sequencing was carried out using peripheral blood. These receptors were taken from a woman aged 55-75 years with COVID-19, enrolled during active disease.

This chain joins TRBV3-1 (or the pseudogene TRBV3-2) and TRBJ1-6; unclear D gene. With 3 bases removed from V and 7 bases from J, the gap between germline ends came to 10 bases. The CDR3 has 14 residues. CDR1 is LGHDT and CDR2 is YNNKEL in the germline V gene (reference sequence). CDR3 sequence: CASSQEGANSPLHF. For the CDR3, the DNA is TGTGCCAGCAGCCAGGAGGGAGCCAATTCACCCCTCCACTTT.

The V gene is TRBV7-2, the J gene TRBJ2-2; D is perhaps TRBD2 (5 bases). CDR3 size: 13 residues. V was pared by 2 bases and J by 8 bases, with 9 bases between. The germline gives CDR1 SGHTA, CDR2 FQGNSA. The CDR3 sequence is CASSLTPGGELFF. DNA for the CDR3: TGTGCCAGCAGCTTAACCCCGGGGGGGGAGCTGTTTTTT.

The chain joins TRBV10-1 to TRBJ1-1; TRBD1 agrees at 8 bases. In germline, CDR1 is WNHNN, CDR2 SYGVQD (reference sequence). Trimming removed 3 bases from V and 5 bases from J; junction bases left unmatched: 8. This CDR3 contains 15 residues. The CDR3, as DNA: TGCGCCAGCAGTGATTTGACAGGGGAAGGAACTGAAGCTTTCTTT. This sequence encodes CASSDLTGEGTEAFF.